These 22 T cell receptor beta chains share one sample of origin, sequenced in a study of blood T cell repertoires in COVID-19. Produced via immunoSEQ multiplex PCR; TCRdb's table is partial and in-frame only. The sample holds 250,000 or so clones; 88% are singletons and the top ten take under 1.5%. The specimen sequenced was peripheral blood. Every receptor here comes from an elderly man with acute or convalescent COVID-19.

The CDR3 DNA is TGTGCCAGCTCAACGATCGGCAGGGAACAAGAGACCCAGTACTTC. This encodes CASSTIGREQETQYF. The chain links TRBV18 to TRBJ2-5; the D gene is possibly TRBD1 (5 bases). V was pared by 5 bases and J by 2 bases, with 15 bases between. CDR1 and CDR2 (germline): KGHSH, LQKENI. The CDR3 sequence is 15 residues long.

V usage is TRBV21-1 and J usage is TRBJ2-5; no check of the table's D call, TRBD1, against the DNA was made. TRBV21-1 is a pseudogene. The CDR3 has 18 residues. This CDR3 reads CASSKDSPRGHYQETQYF. In DNA, the CDR3 is TGTGCCAGCAGCAAAGATTCCCCAAGGGGGCACTATCAAGAGACCCAGTACTTC.

The J gene is TRBJ1-3, the V gene TRBV6-5, with D perhaps matching TRBD1 (5 bases). Germline V gene data show CDR1 as MNHEY and CDR2 as SVGAGI. V lost 4 bases to trimming and J lost 0 bases, with 13 bases between them. The CDR3 is 16 residues long. CDR3: CASSFADSPSGNTIYF. The DNA for the CDR3 is TGTGCCAGCAGTTTCGCCGACAGTCCCTCTGGAAACACCATATATTTT.

The genes are TRBV24-1 and TRBJ2-5; TRBD1 agrees at 10 bases. Germline CDR1 KGHDR, CDR2 SFDVKD. The ends lost 2 bases at V and 5 bases at J; junction bases unmatched: 7. This CDR3 has 16 residues. CDR3 amino acids: CATSDSLGQGGETQYF. CDR3 sequence (DNA): TGTGCCACCAGTGATTCTCTAGGACAGGGGGGGGAGACCCAGTACTTC.

The V and J genes are TRBV18 and TRBJ1-1; 7 nucleotides agree with TRBD1. CDR1 and CDR2 from the germline V gene are KGHSH and LQKENI. The CDR3 runs 15 residues. V was clipped by 3 bases and J by 1 base; unmatched bases: 5. Written as DNA, the CDR3 is TGTGCCAGCTCACCGAGAGACAGGGCGAACACTGAAGCTTTCTTT. Translation: CASSPRDRANTEAFF.

V usage is TRBV18 and J usage is TRBJ1-2; TRBD1 aligns across 8 bases. V shed 3 bases and J 2 bases; nucleotides not matched to a gene: 5. Per the germline V gene, CDR1 is KGHSH and CDR2 is LQKENI. The CDR3 has 15 residues. The CDR3 DNA is TGTGCCAGCTCACCTTCTGACAGGGGAAACTATGGCTACACCTTC. This translates into CASSPSDRGNYGYTF.

This sequence joins TRBV18 and TRBJ2-5; 7 nucleotides match TRBD1. The CDR3 covers 14 residues. V lost 3 bases and J lost 5; bases outside the gene matches: 6. Germline CDR1 reads KGHSH; CDR2 reads LQKENI. CDR3 in DNA: TGTGCCAGCTCACCCAACAGGGGCGGGGAGACCCAGTACTTC. It translates to CASSPNRGGETQYF.

The count of this clone is one. The chain employs TRBV7-2 and TRBJ2-1, with D perhaps matching TRBD2 (6 bases). Trimming removed 5 bases at V and 3 bases at J, with 14 bases between. Germline V gene data show CDR1 as SGHTA and CDR2 as FQGNSA. The CDR3 length is 15 residues. In DNA form, the CDR3 reads TGTGCCAGCAGCCTTAGCGGACCGGACTACAATGAGCAGTTCTTC. Amino acid sequence: CASSLSGPDYNEQFF.

The V gene is TRBV28, the J gene TRBJ1-2, with 7 bases matching TRBD1. With V trimmed by 7 bases and J by 4 bases, 15 bases remained unmatched. The CDR3 totals 16 residues. Germline CDR1 MDHEN, CDR2 SYDVKM. CDR3 protein: CASIAKGRGGPYGYTF. The CDR3 nucleotides are TGTGCCAGCATTGCCAAGGGCAGAGGGGGCCCCTATGGCTACACCTTC.

This chain uses TRBV5-8 with TRBJ2-3, with D tentatively TRBD1 (5 bases). Trimming shortened V by 0 bases and J by 0 bases, and 11 bases separated the two germline ends. This CDR3 is built from 16 residues. Germline assignment: CDR1 SGHTS and CDR2 YDEGEE. In DNA form, the CDR3 reads TGTGCCAGCAGCTTGGCTTTGACAGCTAGCACAGATACGCAGTATTTT. Its translation: CASSLALTASTDTQYF.

V is TRBV24-1 and J is TRBJ1-5; TRBD1 might be the D (5 bases). CDR3 length: 14 amino acids. CDR1 is KGHDR, CDR2 SFDVKD, per germline. V lost 4 bases and J 2 bases, leaving 8 bases between the germline ends. CDR3 protein: CATSEGRGNQPQHF. CDR3 coding DNA: TGTGCCACCAGTGAGGGGCGAGGCAATCAGCCCCAGCATTTT.

The chain has TRBV7-2 and TRBJ2-5; 10 nucleotides agree with TRBD1. Germline V gene data show CDR1 as SGHTA and CDR2 as FQGNSA. Trimming at V came to 4 bases and at J to 4 bases, leaving 12 bases not matched to a gene. This CDR3 has 17 amino acids. The CDR3 DNA follows: TGTGCCAGCAGCTCCCGATGGGACAGGGGTGTCGCAGAGACCCAGTACTTC. Its protein is CASSSRWDRGVAETQYF.

V and J are TRBV7-2 and TRBJ1-3, with TRBD1 identical over 7 bases. The V gene's germline CDR1 is SGHTA and CDR2 FQGNSA. V gave up 5 bases and J gave up 5 bases; unmatched junction bases: 9. The CDR3 length is 15 residues. The CDR3 DNA follows: TGTGCCAGCAGCCTTTGGACAGGAGAGCGAAACACCATATATTTT. Protein product: CASSLWTGERNTIYF.

Only one count was recorded for this clone. This chain joins TRBV5-1 and TRBJ2-6; the D is unclear. Per germline, CDR1 SGHRS and CDR2 YFSETQ. Trimming left V 4 bases short and J 2 bases short, with 10 bases between. The CDR3 sequence is 15 residues long. CDR3 coding DNA: TGCGCCAGCAGCGTCCAAGCGCCTGGGGCCAACGTCCTGACTTTC. Translating gives CASSVQAPGANVLTF.

The chain is built from TRBV6-5 and TRBJ2-1; 11 bases are a match to TRBD2. Germline assignment: CDR1 MNHEY and CDR2 SVGAGI. After removal of 6 bases from V and 6 bases from J, the junction contained 7 bases not matched to a gene. The CDR3 covers 15 residues. CDR3 residues: CASRTSGGRPNEQFF. For the CDR3, the DNA is TGTGCCAGCAGAACTAGCGGGGGACGCCCCAATGAGCAGTTCTTC.

The chain joins TRBV12-2 to TRBJ2-3; TRBD1, the table's D call, lacks a check against the DNA. TRBV12-2 is annotated as a pseudogene. This CDR3 is built from 15 residues. The CDR3 here is CASRLAPGAKDTQYF. The CDR3 nucleotides read TGTGCAAGTCGCTTAGCTCCAGGGGCCAAGGATACGCAGTATTTT.

In its sample, this clone was seen a few times. The chain uses TRBV4-3 and TRBJ2-7, with a weak D call TRBD1 (6 bases). This CDR3 has 16 residues. Germline CDR1 is LGHNA and CDR2 is YSLEER. The germline V and J ends were trimmed by 3 bases and 0 bases, with 15 bases remaining between them. The CDR3 protein is CASSQGTGTPSYEQYF. The CDR3 nucleotides are TGCGCCAGCAGCCAGGGGACCGGGACACCCTCCTACGAGCAGTACTTC.

The chain recombines TRBV2 with TRBJ1-6; D is perhaps TRBD1 (5 bases). The CDR3 consists of 13 residues. Germline CDR1 and CDR2: SNHLY and FYNNEI. Trimming stripped 8 bases from V and 9 bases from J, with 14 bases between. The CDR3 here is CASLDSRSSPLHF. The CDR3 nucleotides read TGTGCCAGCCTCGACAGTAGAAGTTCACCCCTCCACTTT.

This chain links TRBV10-2 with TRBJ2-3; 7 bases match TRBD2. Germline assignment: CDR1 WSHSY and CDR2 SAAADI. V shed 5 bases and J 1 base; nucleotides not matched to a gene: 3. This CDR3 region has 14 residues. As DNA, the CDR3 is TGCGCCAGCAGTTCGGGGGGACGCACAGATACGCAGTATTTT. Its translation is CASSSGGRTDTQYF.

This clone was picked up one time. This sequence joins TRBV7-2 and TRBJ1-4; TRBD1 agrees at 11 bases. CDR1 is SGHTA and CDR2 is FQGNSA in the germline V gene. The length of the CDR3 is 17 residues. Unmatched junction bases numbered 13, after V lost 5 bases and J lost 8 bases. Here the CDR3 reads CASSQLSPGTGGEKLFF. The DNA of the CDR3 is TGTGCCAGCAGCCAATTAAGCCCCGGGACAGGGGGAGAAAAACTGTTTTTT.

This CDR3 reads CATSVAGPYNEQFF. The CDR3, as DNA: TGTGCCACCAGTGTAGCGGGGCCCTACAATGAGCAGTTCTTC. The rearrangement uses TRBV24-1 and TRBJ2-1; 8 nucleotides align to TRBD2. Germline-derived CDR1 and CDR2 are KGHDR and SFDVKD. The CDR3 length is 14 residues. J was trimmed by 2 bases and V by 5 bases; bases with no gene match: 1.

This sequence joins TRBV7-2 and TRBJ2-2, with D unresolved. The CDR3 is 15 amino acids. V dropped 2 bases and J dropped 4 bases, with 11 bases sitting between them. Germline assignment: CDR1 SGHTA and CDR2 FQGNSA. CDR3 loop: CASSLNSIATGELFF. The DNA of the CDR3 is TGTGCCAGCAGCTTAAACAGTATTGCCACCGGGGAGCTGTTTTTT.